The T cell receptor beta chain under discussion was sequenced for a study of T cells in Graves' hyperthyroidism and ophthalmopathy. Study findings and constraints: Classification by a 13 V-J model distinguished ophthalmopathy from stable hyperthyroidism.

This CDR3 has 16 residues. In germline, CDR1 is MDHEN, CDR2 SYDVKM. After removal of 3 bases from V and 6 bases from J, the junction contained 9 bases not matched to a gene. Amplified TCR beta CDR3 regions derived from RNA transcripts. HTBI primers were employed in a first-round RT-PCR of the TCR CDR3. TCRdb re-called the multiplex PCR reads through MiXCR, storing one row per CDR3 protein. The table includes 500,000 to 600,000 distinct CDR3 sequences, roughly 21% detected once. The table lists this clonotype with many counts. Its specificity is not known. This chain links TRBV28 with TRBJ1-4; 8 bases match TRBD1. This TCR was sampled from a man aged 35-49 years with Graves' ophthalmopathy. The source material was blood. This CDR3 reads CASSFTDRVRDEKLFF. DNA for the CDR3: TGTGCCAGCAGTTTTACGGACAGGGTGAGAGATGAAAAACTGTTTTTT.